One T cell receptor beta chain is described in this entry. Its antigen is not known. Germline and genes here are mouse. The read finishes 1 residue shy of the CDR3 end, and the germline J gene is used to complete it. TCRbeta CDR3 was sequenced at survey depth with template counts. Generated by immunoSEQ multiplex PCR, the TCRdb table keeps only in-frame clones and is missing some. Of roughly 20,000 clones listed, around 63% were seen once; the top ten hold less than 0.5%. The sample comes from a study of tissue T cells after allogeneic stem cell transplantation. Regarding the study as a whole: The patient cohort was small and clinically heterogeneous, with limited sampling depth.

The CDR3 has 17 residues. Germline V gene sequence: CDR1 NNHNN, CDR2 SYGAGS (reference sequence). V shed 7 bases and J 0 bases; nucleotides not matched to a gene: 11. This TCR derives from a female BALB/c mouse in good health. For this strain, the MHC haplotype corresponds to H2-d. What was sequenced was blood. The chain is built from TRBV13-2 and TRBJ2-7; TRBD2 matches at 12 bases. The part of the CDR3 DNA that was read is TGTGCCAGCAGTTCCGGGACTGGGGGGTCGAGCTCCTATGAACAGTAC. Protein product: CASSSGTGGSSSYEQY. The entire CDR3 sequence reads CASSSGTGGSSSYEQYF.